This T cell receptor (beta chain) came from a study of shared T cell receptors in the human thymus. Germline V gene data show CDR1 as SGHNT and CDR2 as YENEEA. This CDR3 region has 14 residues. Trimming stripped 1 base from V and 0 bases from J, with 4 bases between. Profiled with immunoSEQ multiplex PCR; TCRdb holds only in-frame clones, not every one. The data hold over 450,000 clones, with around 78% observed a single time. This clone has more than one count but fewer than ten. A further study also used this sample, focusing on human thymus T cells. That source reports: Healthy Finnish infants undergoing corrective surgery for congenital heart defects were the donors. Corrective heart surgery yielded the resections from which the thymus tissue came.

Sequences were obtained from thymocytes. This clonotype was sampled from a boy younger than two with a congenital heart defect. The chain links TRBV11-3 to TRBJ2-1; D gene ambiguous. This CDR3 reads CASSLASSYNEQFF. In DNA form, the CDR3 reads TGTGCCAGCAGCTTAGCGAGCTCCTACAATGAGCAGTTCTTC.